These 29 T cell receptor beta chains were sequenced from one sample in a study of cytomegalovirus exposure and HLA in healthy donors. Assay: immunoSEQ multiplex PCR; the TCRdb copy retains only in-frame clones and omits some. The data show about 180,000 clones, about 85% seen once. Sequencing was done on a sample of PBMCs. Receptors were obtained from a man aged 18 to 30 in good health and CMV-seropositive.

CDR3 in amino acids: CASSDRVRVKNIQYF. In DNA, the CDR3 is TGTGCCAGCAGTGACAGGGTCCGGGTCAAAAACATTCAGTACTTC. The chain carries TRBV2 and TRBJ2-4, with a possible D match to TRBD1 (5 bases). Trimming removed 3 bases at V and 3 bases at J, with 12 bases between. The CDR3 totals 15 residues. Germline CDR1 reads SNHLY; CDR2 reads FYNNEI.

Here the CDR3 DNA reads TGTGCCAGCAGTGATGGACAGGGGAATGAAGCTTTCTTT. Translating gives CASSDGQGNEAFF. The chain joins TRBV2 to TRBJ1-1; 9 nucleotides align to TRBD1. The V and J ends lost 3 bases and 7 bases, in that order; junction bases with no gene match: 3. Germline values: CDR1 SNHLY, CDR2 FYNNEI. CDR3 length equals 13 residues.

The genes are TRBV5-1 and TRBJ1-1; D is unresolved. This CDR3 comprises 11 residues. Between the trimmed V and J ends, which lost 4 bases and 6 bases, there was a span of 7 bases. CDR1 and CDR2 from the germline V gene are SGHRS and YFSETQ. CDR3 region: CASSLGSEAFF. The CDR3 bases are TGCGCCAGCAGCCTCGGGTCTGAAGCTTTCTTT.

J is TRBJ1-1 and V is TRBV5-4, with D unclear. Germline V gives CDR1 SGHNT, CDR2 YYREEE (reference sequence). This CDR3 has 14 residues. The V end was cut by 0 bases, the J end by 4 bases, with 10 bases between. The CDR3 here is CASSLDGFGTEAFF. The CDR3 DNA is TGTGCCAGCAGCTTGGACGGGTTCGGCACTGAAGCTTTCTTT. Based on the CDR3 plus reference TRBV5-4 and TRBJ1-1, the full variable domain is ETGVTQSPTHLIKTRGQQVTLRCSSQSGHNTVSWYQQALGQGPQFIFQYYREEENGRGNFPPRFSGLQFPNYSSELNVNALELDDSALYLCASSLDGFGTEAFFGQGTRLTVV.

The chain uses TRBV27 and TRBJ2-2, with 7 bases lining up with TRBD1. This CDR3 comprises 13 residues. The germline V gene has CDR1 MNHEY and CDR2 SMNVEV (reference sequence). J lost 7 bases, V lost 6 bases, and 5 bases had no gene match. The DNA of the CDR3 is TGTGCCAGCAGCTTGACAGGGTTCGGGGAGCTGTTTTTT. Its translation is CASSLTGFGELFF.

Remarks on this clone: Other nucleotide sequences from this sample produce the same CDR3. V usage is TRBV10-3 and J usage is TRBJ1-1, with 7 bases identical to TRBD1. CDR3 length: 15 residues. The V segment lost 2 bases and the J segment 1 base; nucleotides outside the gene matches: 4. Germline V lookup: CDR1 ENHRY, CDR2 SYGVKD. The CDR3 region is CAISESEGANTEAFF. The CDR3 DNA is TGTGCCATCAGTGAGAGTGAGGGGGCGAACACTGAAGCTTTCTTT.

The chain recombines TRBV5-8 with TRBJ1-4, with D perhaps TRBD1 (5 bases). Germline V gene sequence: CDR1 SGHTS, CDR2 YDEGEE. Trimming took off 0 bases at V and 4 bases at J, with 13 bases between the two ends. The CDR3 spans 16 residues. CDR3 loop: CASSLAGGDGNEKLFF. As DNA, the CDR3 is TGTGCCAGCAGCTTGGCCGGGGGAGACGGTAATGAAAAACTGTTTTTT.

The chain couples TRBV5-5 to TRBJ1-2; TRBD1 matches 7 bases. V gave up 4 bases and J gave up 3 bases; unmatched junction bases: 15. The CDR3 length is 17 residues. The germline V gene has CDR1 SGHKS and CDR2 YYEKEE (reference sequence). CDR3: CASSVTPGTVNYYGYTF. DNA of the CDR3: TGTGCCAGCAGCGTTACCCCCGGGACAGTAAACTACTATGGCTACACCTTC.

This chain uses TRBV5-4 with TRBJ2-3, with a weak D call TRBD2 (6 bases). The CDR3 totals 16 residues. CDR1 SGHNT and CDR2 YYREEE come from the germline V gene (reference sequence). Trimming shortened V by 4 bases and J by 2 bases, and 17 bases separated the two germline ends. This CDR3 is CASSRWSSGFTDTQYF. CDR3 DNA sequence: TGTGCCAGCAGCCGTTGGAGTAGCGGTTTCACAGATACGCAGTATTTT.

The V call is TRBV29-1, the J call TRBJ2-7, with 10 positions matching TRBD2. Germline CDR1 is SQVTM and CDR2 is ANQGSEA. This CDR3 contains 16 residues. The trim removed 1 base at V and 6 bases at J, leaving 12 bases unmatched. DNA of the CDR3: TGCAGCGTTGAAGCGTCTAGCGGGAGCTCGGCCGGCGAGCAGTACTTC. This sequence encodes CSVEASSGSSAGEQYF.

The rearrangement uses TRBV27 and TRBJ2-5; TRBD2 aligns across 8 bases. V gave up 2 bases and J gave up 4 bases; unmatched junction bases: 0. Germline V gene sequence: CDR1 MNHEY, CDR2 SMNVEV (reference sequence). The CDR3 totals 13 residues. This chain's CDR3 is CASSLRGGETQYF. The CDR3 DNA reads as TGTGCCAGCAGTTTACGGGGGGGAGAGACCCAGTACTTC.

V is TRBV30 and J is TRBJ1-5, with 10 positions matching TRBD1. Germline V gene data show CDR1 as GTSNPN and CDR2 as SVGIG (reference sequence). V trimming: 1 base; J trimming: 2 bases; junction bases outside the gene matches: 5. The CDR3 covers 16 residues. This CDR3 reads CAWSGDRGRGNQPQHF. CDR3 in DNA: TGTGCCTGGAGTGGTGACAGGGGGCGAGGCAATCAGCCCCAGCATTTT.

J is TRBJ2-2 and V is TRBV11-3; 9 nucleotides line up with TRBD2. This CDR3 spans 16 amino acids. Germline V gene data show CDR1 as SGHNT and CDR2 as YENEEA. J was trimmed by 1 base and V by 5 bases; bases with no gene match: 5. As DNA, the CDR3 is TGTGCCAGCAGCCCTATGACTAGCGGGAACACCGGGGAGCTGTTTTTT. Encoded protein: CASSPMTSGNTGELFF.

J is TRBJ2-1 and V is TRBV9, with 7 bases identical to TRBD2. V dropped 0 bases and J dropped 10; count of bases not matched to a gene: 4. The CDR3 spans 13 residues. CDR1 SGDLS and CDR2 YYNGEE come from the germline V gene. CDR3 in amino acids: CASSVDGGREQFF. CDR3 bases: TGTGCCAGCAGCGTAGACGGGGGGAGGGAGCAGTTCTTC.

The sample holds a few counts of this clone. The chain uses TRBV6-1 and TRBJ2-2, with D maybe TRBD1 (6 bases). The CDR3 is made up of 14 amino acids. V lost 1 base and J 3 bases, leaving 6 bases between the germline ends. Germline V CDR1 and CDR2: MNHNS, SASEGT. CDR3 nucleotides: TGTGCCAGCAGTGAAGGGACAGACACCGGGGAGCTGTTTTTT. Protein: CASSEGTDTGELFF.

The gene calls are TRBV30 and TRBJ1-5; no firm D call. Germline loops: CDR1 GTSNPN, CDR2 SVGIG (reference sequence). CDR3 size: 13 residues. V gave up 2 bases and J gave up 7 bases, with 12 bases separating them. The CDR3 loop reads CAWSLHPRQPQHF. The CDR3 coding sequence is TGTGCCTGGAGTTTGCACCCGAGGCAGCCCCAGCATTTT.

The chain is built from TRBV10-2 and TRBJ1-2; 12 nucleotides match TRBD1. J lost 7 bases, V lost 9 bases, and 6 bases had no gene match. The CDR3 covers 13 residues. Per germline, CDR1 WSHSY and CDR2 SAAADI. The CDR3 reads CASLPGQGAGYTF. The CDR3 coding sequence is TGCGCCAGTCTTCCGGGACAGGGGGCTGGCTACACCTTC.

This chain connects TRBV7-9 to TRBJ2-7, with D maybe TRBD1 (5 bases). The CDR3 covers 15 residues. From germline, CDR1 is SEHNR and CDR2 FQNEAQ (reference sequence). V lost 4 bases to trimming and J lost 3 bases, with 16 bases between them. For the CDR3, the DNA is TGTGCCAGCAGCTCAACTCCTCAGGGATTCTACGAGCAGTACTTC. It translates to CASSSTPQGFYEQYF. Looking up the rest from reference TRBV7-9 and TRBJ2-7 gives the full variable domain: DTGVSQNPRHKITKRGQNVTFRCDPISEHNRLYWYRQTLGQGPEFLTYFQNEAQLEKSRLLSDRFSAERPKGSFSTLEIQRTEQGDSAMYLCASSSTPQGFYEQYFGPGTRLTVT.

The V call is TRBV19, the J call TRBJ1-2; D is ambiguous. The CDR3 runs 19 residues. CDR1 and CDR2 (germline): LNHDA, SQIVND (reference sequence). The V gene lost 3 bases and the J gene lost 3 bases, with 26 bases spanning the gap. Here the CDR3 reads CASSIVSSAPTARHYGYTF. The CDR3, as DNA: TGTGCCAGTAGTATTGTATCCTCGGCTCCGACCGCGAGGCACTATGGCTACACCTTC. Supplemented by reference TRBV19 and TRBJ1-2, the full variable domain reads DGGITQSPKYLFRKEGQNVTLSCEQNLNHDAMYWYRQDPGQGLRLIYYSQIVNDFQKGDIAEGYSVSREKKESFPLTVTSAQKNPTAFYLCASSIVSSAPTARHYGYTFGSGTRLTVV.

The chain uses TRBV5-1 and TRBJ2-3; no reliable D call. Germline V CDR1 and CDR2: SGHRS, YFSETQ. V lost 0 bases and J lost 0, with 11 bases in between. The CDR3 consists of 16 residues. The CDR3 coding sequence is TGCGCCAGCAGCTTGGGGCAGGCCCTAAGCACAGATACGCAGTATTTT. It codes for CASSLGQALSTDTQYF.

The CDR3 protein is CASSLSGQTNTEAFF. The CDR3 region has the DNA TGTGCCAGCAGTTTGTCGGGACAGACGAACACTGAAGCTTTCTTT. The rearrangement joins TRBV28 to TRBJ1-1; the match to TRBD1 covers 7 bases. Germline trimming cut 3 bases from V and 1 base from J; bases unmatched to any gene: 5. CDR1 and CDR2 from the germline V gene are MDHEN and SYDVKM. The CDR3 consists of 15 residues.

This clone has just a few counts. The gene calls are TRBV10-3 and TRBJ2-7; a weak D match, TRBD1 (6 bases). Trimming took 5 bases from V and 1 from J, leaving 6 bases between them. This CDR3 is 12 amino acids long. CDR1 ENHRY and CDR2 SYGVKD come from the germline V gene. The CDR3 spells CAISTGSYEQYF. The CDR3 DNA sequence: TGTGCCATCAGTACAGGGTCCTACGAGCAGTACTTC.

CDR3 in DNA: TGTGCCAGCAGTATAGGCAATCAGCCCCAGCATTTT. Translating gives CASSIGNQPQHF. The gene calls are TRBV6-6 and TRBJ1-5, with unresolved D. V was shortened by 5 bases and J by 2 bases, with 4 bases between the two germline ends. This CDR3 contains 12 residues. In germline, CDR1 is MNHNY, CDR2 SVGAGI (reference sequence).

The rearrangement links TRBV18 to TRBJ1-2; D is possibly TRBD1 (5 bases). The germline CDR1 and CDR2 sequences are KGHSH and LQKENI. The CDR3 has 12 amino acids. The germline V and J ends were trimmed by 2 bases and 8 bases, with 9 bases remaining between them. The CDR3 protein is CASSPSGSGYTF. The CDR3 DNA reads as TGTGCCAGCTCACCATCAGGGTCCGGCTACACCTTC.

V gene TRBV10-2 combines with J gene TRBJ1-1; 7 bases are shared with TRBD1. The germline V gene encodes CDR1 WSHSY and CDR2 SAAADI. V gave up 2 bases and J gave up 1 base; unmatched junction bases: 7. CDR3 length: 16 residues. The CDR3 DNA sequence: TGCGCCAGCAGTGAGCGCCTACAGGGGCGGAACACTGAAGCTTTCTTT. This sequence encodes CASSERLQGRNTEAFF.

J is TRBJ2-1 and V is TRBV9; 10 bases are shared with TRBD2. The germline V gene has CDR1 SGDLS and CDR2 YYNGEE. The CDR3 has 15 amino acids. Germline trimming cut 3 bases from V and 4 bases from J; bases unmatched to any gene: 4. CDR3 sequence reads: CASSDTSGAYNEQFF. CDR3 in DNA: TGTGCCAGCAGCGACACTAGCGGGGCTTACAATGAGCAGTTCTTC.

The V gene is TRBV7-2, the J gene TRBJ1-1; 9 bases agree with TRBD1. Germline-derived CDR1 and CDR2 are SGHTA and FQGNSA. V lost 1 base, J lost 4 bases, and 4 bases stayed unmatched. The CDR3 sequence is 15 residues long. The CDR3 DNA sequence: TGTGCCAGCAGCTTAGACAGGGGGCTGGGCACTGAAGCTTTCTTT. Protein: CASSLDRGLGTEAFF.

This chain connects TRBV4-1 to TRBJ1-5; D perhaps matches TRBD1 (6 bases). The V gene's germline CDR1 is MGHRA and CDR2 YSYEKL. CDR3 size: 16 residues. Trimming removed 1 base at V and 2 bases at J, with 12 bases between. The DNA for the CDR3 is TGCGCCAGCAGCCAAGCGGGGGGGCTTGGCAATCAGCCCCAGCATTTT. It encodes CASSQAGGLGNQPQHF.

This chain joins TRBV5-6 and TRBJ2-3, with TRBD1 as a possible D gene (6 bases). Trimming left V 4 bases short and J 12 bases short, with 18 bases between. Germline V gives CDR1 SGHDT, CDR2 YYEEEE. The CDR3 is 13 residues long. CDR3 sequence (DNA): TGTGCCAGCAGCCCGGATGTACAGGGTCAACAGTATTTT. Amino acids: CASSPDVQGQQYF.